This T cell receptor beta chain was sequenced in a study of blood T cells in healthy people across ages. General study findings and limits: Investigators viewed diversity estimates from one million T cells as underestimates, the study reported.

Primed by a sample-barcoded 5' primer and a J-beta primer mix, a second PCR proceeded for about 6 to 12 cycles. A 12-random-nucleotide template-switch adaptor tagged each cDNA molecule. MiXCR, applied by TCRdb to the 5' RACE reads, yields one record per CDR3 protein. This sample yields fewer than 2,000,000 distinct CDR3 sequences, of which 30% to 40% are seen a single time; approximately 11% belongs to the top ten. Details on this clonotype: Its antigen remains unknown.

The authors isolated at least 6 million PBMCs per sample. The CDR3 runs to 16 residues. V shed 0 bases, J shed 3 bases, and the junction held 6 bases outside the gene matches. In germline, CDR1 is SGHKS, CDR2 YYEKEE (reference sequence). This rearrangement joins TRBV5-5 to TRBJ1-5; TRBD1 aligns across 7 bases. Sequencing was performed on blood. The TCR sequence derives from a woman aged 25 to 39 in good health. CDR3 sequence reads: CASSLEVRGANQPQHF. The CDR3 region has the DNA TGTGCCAGCAGCTTGGAGGTCAGGGGGGCCAATCAGCCCCAGCATTTT.